Given below is one T cell receptor beta chain in context. What it recognizes is unknown. This specimen belongs to a study of OX40 agonist ivuxolimab in advanced cancers. General observations from the study: Relative to CD4+, CD8+ T cells held more expanded clones on average.

Generated by immunoSEQ multiplex PCR, the TCRdb table keeps only in-frame clones and is missing some. The sample has approximately 12,000 clones, under 80% seen once. This CDR3 is 15 amino acids long. The V gene end was trimmed by 6 bases and the J gene end by 3 bases; junction bases not matched to a gene: 10. Germline V CDR1 and CDR2: MNHEY, SMNVEV (reference sequence). Sequencing was performed on CD4+ or CD8+ T cells sorted from blood, taken in a trial of the OX40 agonist ivuxolimab. This clonotype was obtained from an adult with an advanced solid tumor such as melanoma, head and neck, liver or kidney cancer. The chain links TRBV27 to TRBJ2-7; TRBD1 agrees at 8 bases. The CDR3 reads CASRRTGYLFYEQYF. The CDR3 region has the DNA TGTGCCAGCAGAAGGACAGGGTACCTCTTCTACGAGCAGTACTTC.